This T cell receptor beta chain was captured by sequencing in a study of CD8 T cells in Susac syndrome. A remark on this clonotype: Antigen specificity is unknown.

Negative isolation was used for CD8+ and CD4+ T cells and FACS enrichment for TEMRA cells. A quantity of about 0.5 to 1 ug RNA underwent reverse transcription using random hexamers. One entry per CDR3 protein, called by TCRdb with MiXCR from the immunoSEQ multiplex PCR reads. The table has more than 85,000 distinct CDR3 sequences, just under 95% seen once; the top ten hold 0.3% to 0.35%. Whole-study results and caveats: In Susac syndrome, CD4+ T cell repertoires lacked any clonal expansion. The study conceded that its TCR sequencing and HLA analysis involved relatively few individuals.

The germline gives CDR1 SQVTM, CDR2 ANQGSEA. The CDR3 length is 12 residues. Trimming took off 7 bases at V and 4 bases at J, with 13 bases between the two ends. The V and J genes are TRBV29-1 and TRBJ2-5; D may be TRBD1 or TRBD2 (6 bases each). The sequenced material came from CD4+ T cells from PBMCs. This TCR came from a human donor with Susac syndrome. CDR3: CSGSGARETQYF. The CDR3 region has the DNA TGCAGCGGCTCGGGGGCGAGAGAGACCCAGTACTTC. Full variable domain (missing parts from reference TRBV29-1 and TRBJ2-5): SAVISQKPSRDICQRGTSLTIQCQVDSQVTMMFWYRQQPGQSLTLIATANQGSEATYESGFVIDKFPISRPNLTFSTLTVSNMSPEDSSIYLCSGSGARETQYFGPGTRLLVL.